Each of the 28 T cell receptor beta chains below was sequenced from the same sample in a study of OX40 agonist ivuxolimab in advanced cancers. Produced via immunoSEQ multiplex PCR; TCRdb's table is partial and in-frame only. The sample contains tens of thousands of clones, roughly nine tenths of which appear only once. The specimen was CD4+ or CD8+ T cells sorted from blood, collected in a trial of the OX40 agonist ivuxolimab. Receptor source: an adult with an advanced solid tumor such as melanoma, head and neck, liver or kidney cancer.

The CDR3 reads CASSEPGMGGYYEQYF. CDR3 in DNA: TGCGCCAGCAGTGAACCCGGGATGGGAGGTTATTACGAGCAGTACTTC. This rearrangement joins TRBV10-2 to TRBJ2-7; TRBD2 is a possible D gene (6 bases). The germline V and J ends were trimmed by 3 bases and 4 bases, with 19 bases remaining between them. The germline V gene encodes CDR1 WSHSY and CDR2 SAAADI. The CDR3 is 16 amino acids.

This chain joins TRBV18 and TRBJ2-1; no reliable D call. CDR1 and CDR2 from the germline V gene are KGHSH and LQKENI. V dropped 5 bases and J dropped 0 bases, with 8 bases sitting between them. This CDR3 contains 14 residues. In nucleotides, the CDR3 is TGTGCCAGCTCATCGTACAGCTCCTACAATGAGCAGTTCTTC. Protein product: CASSSYSSYNEQFF.

The rearrangement uses TRBV5-1 and TRBJ2-5; tentatively, D is TRBD1 (5 bases). Deletions cut 4 bases from V and 2 bases from J, with 15 bases between. This CDR3 contains 15 residues. Germline V gene data show CDR1 as SGHRS and CDR2 as YFSETQ. The CDR3 nucleotides are TGCGCCAGCAGCCAACACGTGGGGCCTCAAGAGACCCAGTACTTC. As protein: CASSQHVGPQETQYF. Full variable domain (outside the CDR3, taken from reference TRBV5-1 and TRBJ2-5): KAGVTQTPRYLIKTRGQQVTLSCSPISGHRSVSWYQQTPGQGLQFLFEYFSETQRNKGNFPGRFSGRQFSNSRSEMNVSTLELGDSALYLCASSQHVGPQETQYFGPGTRLLVL.

The rearrangement uses TRBV19 and TRBJ2-1; possible D gene TRBD1, 6 bases. This CDR3 spans 16 amino acids. The V end was cut by 7 bases, the J end by 2 bases, with 18 bases between. Germline V lookup: CDR1 LNHDA, CDR2 SQIVND (reference sequence). In DNA form, the CDR3 reads TGTGCCAGTAACGGCTTTACAGGGAACACCTACAATGAGCAGTTCTTC. Protein: CASNGFTGNTYNEQFF.

The chain links TRBV7-9 to TRBJ2-5; 10 bases align to TRBD1. CDR1 and CDR2 from the germline V gene are SEHNR and FQNEAQ (reference sequence). The ends lost 5 bases at V and 4 bases at J; junction bases unmatched: 1. CDR3 length: 13 amino acids. The CDR3 sequence is CASSRDRGETQYF. The CDR3 coding sequence is TGTGCCAGCAGCCGGGACAGGGGAGAGACCCAGTACTTC. The complete variable domain, with remaining parts taken from reference TRBV7-9 and TRBJ2-5, reads DTGVSQNPRHKITKRGQNVTFRCDPISEHNRLYWYRQTLGQGPEFLTYFQNEAQLEKSRLLSDRFSAERPKGSFSTLEIQRTEQGDSAMYLCASSRDRGETQYFGPGTRLLVL.

The chain is built from TRBV7-9 and TRBJ2-3; D possibly corresponds to TRBD2 (6 bases). This CDR3 is built from 14 residues. V lost 6 bases to trimming and J lost 0 bases, with 10 bases between them. Germline V lookup: CDR1 SEHNR, CDR2 FQNEAQ (reference sequence). The chain's CDR3 is CASSRERSTDTQYF. The CDR3 region has the DNA TGTGCCAGCAGTCGGGAGCGGAGCACAGATACGCAGTATTTT. Supplemented by reference TRBV7-9 and TRBJ2-3, the full variable domain reads DTGVSQNPRHKITKRGQNVTFRCDPISEHNRLYWYRQTLGQGPEFLTYFQNEAQLEKSRLLSDRFSAERPKGSFSTLEIQRTEQGDSAMYLCASSRERSTDTQYFGPGTRLTVL.

The gene calls are TRBV14 and TRBJ2-3; D uncertain. The CDR3 extends over 15 amino acids. The V gene lost 4 bases and the J gene lost 0 bases, with 11 bases spanning the gap. Germline-derived CDR1 and CDR2 are SGHDN and FVKESK. The CDR3 region has the DNA TGTGCCAGCAGCCCCCTTTCCTCTAGCACAGATACGCAGTATTTT. Translation gives CASSPLSSSTDTQYF. The complete variable domain, with remaining parts taken from reference TRBV14 and TRBJ2-3, reads EAGVTQFPSHSVIEKGQTVTLRCDPISGHDNLYWYRRVMGKEIKFLLHFVKESKQDESGMPNNRFLAERTGGTYSTLKVQPAELEDSGVYFCASSPLSSSTDTQYFGPGTRLTVL.

This sequence joins TRBV11-1 and TRBJ2-2; TRBD2 aligns across 8 bases. The V gene end was trimmed by 5 bases and the J gene end by 6 bases; junction bases not matched to a gene: 8. CDR3 length: 15 amino acids. Per the germline V gene, CDR1 is SGHAT and CDR2 is FQDESV (reference sequence). The CDR3 region has the DNA TGTGCCAGCAGCCCCTTGGTAGCGGGGCCCGGGGAGCTGTTTTTT. Translation gives CASSPLVAGPGELFF.

V gene TRBV5-1 combines with J gene TRBJ1-1, with a possible D match to TRBD1 (5 bases). Trimming pared 2 bases from V and 1 base from J, leaving 15 bases between. The CDR3 is 16 amino acids. Germline V gene lookup returns CDR1 SGHRS and CDR2 YFSETQ. In DNA, the CDR3 is TGCGCCAGCAGCTTTGCCACCGGGACTGCGAACACTGAAGCTTTCTTT. This sequence encodes CASSFATGTANTEAFF.

The chain carries TRBV9 and TRBJ2-7, with D unresolved. CDR1 SGDLS and CDR2 YYNGEE come from the germline V gene. V lost 0 bases, J lost 6 bases, and 13 bases lay in between. The CDR3 has 14 residues. CDR3 nucleotide sequence: TGTGCCAGCAGCGTAGGGGTCAGCTCCCTCGAGCAGTACTTC. It translates to CASSVGVSSLEQYF.

The rearrangement joins TRBV5-4 to TRBJ1-1; perhaps TRBD1 as D (5 bases). The CDR3 has 15 amino acids. V dropped 2 bases and J dropped 0 bases, with 11 bases sitting between them. Per germline, CDR1 SGHNT and CDR2 YYREEE (reference sequence). CDR3 nucleotide sequence: TGTGCCAGCAGCTTTGGAGGGGTCATGAACACTGAAGCTTTCTTT. As protein: CASSFGGVMNTEAFF.

The gene calls are TRBV27 and TRBJ1-5, with a possible D match to TRBD1 (5 bases). The V and J ends lost 3 bases and 7 bases respectively, with 10 bases between them. The length of the CDR3 is 13 residues. From germline, CDR1 is MNHEY and CDR2 SMNVEV (reference sequence). The CDR3 DNA is TGTGCCAGCAGTTTCGGGGGTGGACAGCCCCAGCATTTT. This gives the protein CASSFGGGQPQHF.

This clone was recorded a few times. The V gene is TRBV6-1, the J gene TRBJ1-2; D unclear. Germline lookup yields CDR1 MNHNS and CDR2 SASEGT. There are 13 residues in the CDR3. V gave up 2 bases and J gave up 1 base, with 5 bases separating them. The CDR3 region has the DNA TGTGCCAGCAGTGAAAGATTTAACTATGGCTACACCTTC. This codes for CASSERFNYGYTF.

The chain has TRBV5-4 and TRBJ1-2; a possible D gene is TRBD1 (5 bases). V was trimmed by 0 bases and J by 6 bases, leaving 18 bases between them. Germline-derived CDR1 and CDR2 are SGHNT and YYREEE (reference sequence). This CDR3 region has 16 residues. In DNA form, the CDR3 reads TGTGCCAGCAGCTTGGCCCTTCAGGGTAATCTGGATGGCTACACCTTC. It specifies CASSLALQGNLDGYTF.

In its sample, this clone was seen a few times. This chain connects TRBV20-1 to TRBJ2-1; D is unresolved. V lost 3 bases to trimming and J lost 10 bases, with 7 bases between them. Per germline, CDR1 DFQATT and CDR2 SNEGSKA (reference sequence). The CDR3 loop spans 10 amino acids. The CDR3 sequence is CSASLDEQFF. In nucleotides, the CDR3 is TGCAGTGCTAGTTTAGACGAGCAGTTCTTC.

V usage is TRBV6-1 and J usage is TRBJ2-4; 11 bases agree with TRBD2. Germline CDR1 and CDR2: MNHNS and SASEGT. V lost 7 bases and J lost 7; bases outside the gene matches: 3. The CDR3 totals 13 residues. DNA of the CDR3: TGTGCCAGCAATAGCGGGGGGGCGAACATTCAGTACTTC. Protein sequence: CASNSGGANIQYF.

The V call is TRBV7-8, the J call TRBJ2-7; D unclear. The CDR3 contains 14 residues. Germline-derived CDR1 and CDR2 are SGHVS and FQNEAQ. Trimming removed 0 bases from V and 2 bases from J, with 8 bases in between. CDR3 region: CASSLAGTAYEQYF. The DNA of the CDR3 is TGTGCCAGCAGCTTAGCGGGAACGGCCTACGAGCAGTACTTC.

The table lists this clone with a count of one. V is TRBV10-3 and J is TRBJ2-3, with 8 bases fitting TRBD1. With V trimmed by 6 bases and J by 3 bases, 5 bases remained unmatched. This CDR3 comprises 14 residues. Germline assignment: CDR1 ENHRY and CDR2 SYGVKD. The chain's CDR3 is CAIREDRVTDTQYF. The DNA for the CDR3 is TGTGCCATCAGGGAGGACAGGGTTACAGATACGCAGTATTTT.

The chain employs TRBV10-3 and TRBJ1-1; 10 bases are a match to TRBD1. Germline CDR1 and CDR2: ENHRY and SYGVKD. V shed 4 bases and J 11 bases; nucleotides not matched to a gene: 16. The CDR3 covers 16 residues. CDR3 bases: TGTGCCATCAGTGGTGCCGGGACAGGGGTTCCGAGGGTGGCTTTCTTT. Translating it yields CAISGAGTGVPRVAFF.

The chain recombines TRBV18 with TRBJ1-4, with D possibly TRBD1 on 5 matching bases. V was pared by 3 bases and J by 4 bases, with 21 bases between. Germline CDR1 KGHSH, CDR2 LQKENI. This CDR3 spans 18 amino acids. This CDR3 is CASSPHLDGTAHNEKLFF. The CDR3 region has the DNA TGTGCCAGCTCACCCCACCTCGACGGGACGGCCCATAATGAAAAACTGTTTTTT.

V is TRBV19 and J is TRBJ2-3, with 9 nucleotides matching TRBD2. There are 14 residues in the CDR3. The V segment lost 6 bases and the J segment 2 bases; nucleotides outside the gene matches: 3. Per the germline V gene, CDR1 is LNHDA and CDR2 is SQIVND (reference sequence). The CDR3 loop reads CASRASGVTDTQYF. DNA for the CDR3: TGTGCCAGTAGGGCTAGCGGGGTCACAGATACGCAGTATTTT.

The chain combines TRBV7-6 with TRBJ2-5, with 9 positions matching TRBD2. The CDR3 totals 15 residues. With V trimmed by 4 bases and J by 1 base, 4 bases remained unmatched. CDR1 SGHVS and CDR2 FNYEAQ come from the germline V gene. CDR3: CASSSSGVSQETQYF. The CDR3 DNA follows: TGTGCCAGCAGCTCTAGCGGGGTATCCCAAGAGACCCAGTACTTC.

The V gene is TRBV23-1, the J gene TRBJ2-7; 9 bases agree with TRBD1. TRBV23-1 is an open reading frame whose function is uncertain. Losses at the gene ends were 0 bases for V and 1 base for J; bases not matched to a gene: 7. This CDR3 region has 17 residues. Here the CDR3 reads CASSQSGDRVRSYEQYF. The DNA of the CDR3 is TGCGCCAGCAGTCAATCTGGGGACAGGGTACGTTCCTACGAGCAGTACTTC.

J is TRBJ2-3 and V is TRBV9, with unresolved D. CDR3 length: 14 residues. V lost 5 bases, J lost 4 bases, and 14 bases lay in between. Looked up from germline, CDR1 is SGDLS and CDR2 is YYNGEE. The CDR3 DNA follows: TGTGCCAGCAGAATGACTTCCGGCCCAGATACGCAGTATTTT. This encodes CASRMTSGPDTQYF.

This clone showed up just a few times. V gene TRBV9 combines with J gene TRBJ2-7; 9 bases agree with TRBD1. This CDR3 region has 16 residues. V was clipped by 3 bases and J by 5 bases; unmatched bases: 12. The V gene's germline CDR1 is SGDLS and CDR2 YYNGEE. Here the CDR3 reads CASSDPRDRVSHEQYF. CDR3 in DNA: TGTGCCAGCAGCGACCCCCGGGACAGGGTGTCCCACGAGCAGTACTTC.

The V call is TRBV27, the J call TRBJ1-5, with 10 bases aligning to TRBD1. The CDR3 totals 15 residues. Germline V gives CDR1 MNHEY, CDR2 SMNVEV (reference sequence). V dropped 2 bases and J dropped 5; count of bases not matched to a gene: 3. In nucleotides, the CDR3 is TGTGCCAGCAGTTTAGGGACAGGGGTGGATCAGCCCCAGCATTTT. It is translated as CASSLGTGVDQPQHF.

The V and J genes are TRBV2 and TRBJ2-3; the match to TRBD2 covers 8 bases. From germline, CDR1 is SNHLY and CDR2 FYNNEI. The V segment lost 3 bases and the J segment 2 bases; nucleotides outside the gene matches: 7. This CDR3 spans 16 amino acids. The CDR3 nucleotides read TGTGCCAGCAGTGATGTAGCGGGGACCCTCACAGATACGCAGTATTTT. It codes for CASSDVAGTLTDTQYF.

In the case of this clone: A read error may account for a junction end that differs from germline. CDR3 DNA sequence: TGCGCCAGCAGCTTGGCAAGGGGGTCTAACTATGGCTACACCTTC. As protein: CASSLARGSNYGYTF. The chain uses TRBV5-4 and TRBJ1-2; tentatively, D is TRBD1 (6 bases). CDR1 is SGHNT and CDR2 is YYREEE in the germline V gene (reference sequence). This CDR3 comprises 15 residues.